This entry describes one T cell receptor beta chain. It was with random hexamers that roughly 0.5 to 1 ug RNA was reverse transcribed. MiXCR, run by TCRdb on the immunoSEQ multiplex PCR reads, gives a single entry per CDR3 protein. The table lists about 210,000 distinct CDR3 sequences, around 95% of them singletons. The multiple sclerosis controls, all treatment-naive patients, had relapsing-remitting disease that was stable or active. It was negative isolation that provided the CD8+ and CD4+ T cells, whereas TEMRA cells were enriched by FACS. This sample is part of a study of CD8 T cells in Susac syndrome. V was trimmed by 5 bases and J by 0 bases, leaving 13 bases between them. Germline V lookup: CDR1 SNHLY, CDR2 FYNNEI. This CDR3 region has 16 residues.

The sample taken for sequencing was CD4+ T cells from PBMCs. The V gene is TRBV2, the J gene TRBJ2-2; D is uncertain. The clonotype was recovered from a human donor with multiple sclerosis. The CDR3 here is CASSLEGTTNTGELFF. CDR3 sequence (DNA): TGTGCCAGCAGTTTGGAAGGAACGACGAACACCGGGGAGCTGTTTTTT.